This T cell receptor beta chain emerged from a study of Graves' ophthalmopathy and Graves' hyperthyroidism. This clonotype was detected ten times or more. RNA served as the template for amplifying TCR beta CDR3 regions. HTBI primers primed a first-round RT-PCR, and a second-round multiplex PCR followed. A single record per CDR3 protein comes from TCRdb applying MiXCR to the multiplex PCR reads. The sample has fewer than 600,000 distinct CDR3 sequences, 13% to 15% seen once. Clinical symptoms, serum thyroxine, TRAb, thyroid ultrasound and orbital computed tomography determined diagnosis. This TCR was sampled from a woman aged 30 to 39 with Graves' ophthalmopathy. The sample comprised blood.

For the CDR3, the DNA is TGTGCCAGCGACCTAGCGGGAGGGGACACCGGGGAGCTGTTTTTT. This translates into CASDLAGGDTGELFF. The chain combines TRBV6-5 with TRBJ2-2, with 12 nucleotides matching TRBD2. CDR1 and CDR2 (germline): MNHEY, SVGAGI. V trimming: 8 bases; J trimming: 3 bases; junction bases outside the gene matches: 4. This CDR3 is 15 amino acids long.